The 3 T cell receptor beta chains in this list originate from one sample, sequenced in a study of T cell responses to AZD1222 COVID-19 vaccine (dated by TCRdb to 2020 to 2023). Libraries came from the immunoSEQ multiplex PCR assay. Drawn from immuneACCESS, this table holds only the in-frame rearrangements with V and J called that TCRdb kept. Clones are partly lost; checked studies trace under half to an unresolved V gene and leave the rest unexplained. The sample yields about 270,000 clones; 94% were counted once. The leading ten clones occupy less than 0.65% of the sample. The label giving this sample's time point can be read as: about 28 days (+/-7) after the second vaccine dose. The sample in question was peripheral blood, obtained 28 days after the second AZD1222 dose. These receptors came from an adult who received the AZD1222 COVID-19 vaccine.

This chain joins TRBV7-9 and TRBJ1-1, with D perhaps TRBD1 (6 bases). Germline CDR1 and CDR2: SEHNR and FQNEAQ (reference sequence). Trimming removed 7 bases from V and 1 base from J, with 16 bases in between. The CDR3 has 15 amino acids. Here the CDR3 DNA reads TGTGCCAGCACCCTCCTAGGGGGGCCGAACACTGAAGCTTTCTTT. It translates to CASTLLGGPNTEAFF.

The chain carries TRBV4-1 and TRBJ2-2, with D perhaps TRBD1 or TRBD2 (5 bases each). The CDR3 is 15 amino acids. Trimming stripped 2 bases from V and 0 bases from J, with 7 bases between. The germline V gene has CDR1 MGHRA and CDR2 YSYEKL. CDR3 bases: TGCGCCAGCAGCCAAAGGGGACCGAACACCGGGGAGCTGTTTTTT. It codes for CASSQRGPNTGELFF.

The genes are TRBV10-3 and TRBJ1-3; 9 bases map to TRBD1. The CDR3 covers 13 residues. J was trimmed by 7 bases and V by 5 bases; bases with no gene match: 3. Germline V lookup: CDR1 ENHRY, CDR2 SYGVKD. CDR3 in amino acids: CAISTGGANTIYF. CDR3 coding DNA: TGTGCCATCAGTACAGGGGGCGCGAACACCATATATTTT.